Sequencing of this TCR beta chain was carried out in a study of T cells in Graves' hyperthyroidism and ophthalmopathy. Study results and limitations: Among thyroid clonotypes expanded above 0.001, most also appeared in blood.

Extraction of PBMCs used 10 ml of fresh peripheral blood. The germline V gene has CDR1 MNHEY and CDR2 SMNVEV (reference sequence). The CDR3 is 15 amino acids. The J segment lost 0 bases and the V segment lost 3 bases, leaving 1 base of the junction unmatched. This clonotype was counted many times. The antigen is unknown. RNA transcripts were the template for amplifying TCR beta CDR3 regions. Researchers ran a first-round RT-PCR on the TCR CDR3 using the HTBI primer set. MiXCR was run by TCRdb on the multiplex PCR reads, yielding one entry per CDR3 protein. The data contain about 400,000 distinct CDR3 sequences, around 16% of them singletons.

V and J are TRBV27 and TRBJ1-5, with 8 bases identical to TRBD1. The origin of this receptor is a woman aged 18-30 years with Graves' hyperthyroidism. Sequences were obtained from blood. As DNA, the CDR3 is TGTGCCAGCAGTTTCGGACAGGGTAGCAATCAGCCCCAGCATTTT. Protein product: CASSFGQGSNQPQHF.